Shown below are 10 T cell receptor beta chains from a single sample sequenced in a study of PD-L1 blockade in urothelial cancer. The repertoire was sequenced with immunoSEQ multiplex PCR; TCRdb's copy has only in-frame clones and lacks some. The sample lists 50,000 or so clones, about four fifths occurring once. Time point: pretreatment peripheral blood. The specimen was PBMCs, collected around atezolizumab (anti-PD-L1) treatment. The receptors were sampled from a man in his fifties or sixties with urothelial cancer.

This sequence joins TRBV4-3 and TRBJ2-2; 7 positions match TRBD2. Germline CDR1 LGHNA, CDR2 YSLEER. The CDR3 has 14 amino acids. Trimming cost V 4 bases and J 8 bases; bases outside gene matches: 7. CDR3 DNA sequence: TGCGCCAGCAGCCCCGGACTAGTAGCAGGGGAGCTGTTTTTT. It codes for CASSPGLVAGELFF.

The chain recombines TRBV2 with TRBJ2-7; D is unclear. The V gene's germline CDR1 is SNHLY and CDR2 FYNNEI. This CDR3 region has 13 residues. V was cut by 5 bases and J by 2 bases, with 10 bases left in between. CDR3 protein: CASSSRLTYEQYF. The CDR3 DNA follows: TGTGCCAGCAGTAGCAGACTCACCTACGAGCAGTACTTC.

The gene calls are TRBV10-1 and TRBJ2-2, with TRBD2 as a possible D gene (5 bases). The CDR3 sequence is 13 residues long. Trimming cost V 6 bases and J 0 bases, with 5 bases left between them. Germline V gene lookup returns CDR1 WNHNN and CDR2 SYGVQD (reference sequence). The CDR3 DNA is TGCGCCAGCAGGCGGGCGAACACCGGGGAGCTGTTTTTT. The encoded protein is CASRRANTGELFF.

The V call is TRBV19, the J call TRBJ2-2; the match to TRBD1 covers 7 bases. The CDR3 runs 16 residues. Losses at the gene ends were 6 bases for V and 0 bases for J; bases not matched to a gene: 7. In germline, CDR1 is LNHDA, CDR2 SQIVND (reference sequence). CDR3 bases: TGTGCCAGTAGGCCCTGGGACAGCTCGAACACCGGGGAGCTGTTTTTT. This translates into CASRPWDSSNTGELFF.

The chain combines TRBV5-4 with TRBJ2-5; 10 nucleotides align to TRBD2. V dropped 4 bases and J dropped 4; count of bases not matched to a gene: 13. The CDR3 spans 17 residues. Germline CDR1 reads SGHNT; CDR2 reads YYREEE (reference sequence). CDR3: CASSAPAGGAARETQYF. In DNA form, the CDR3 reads TGTGCCAGCAGCGCCCCAGCGGGGGGGGCAGCTAGAGAGACCCAGTACTTC.

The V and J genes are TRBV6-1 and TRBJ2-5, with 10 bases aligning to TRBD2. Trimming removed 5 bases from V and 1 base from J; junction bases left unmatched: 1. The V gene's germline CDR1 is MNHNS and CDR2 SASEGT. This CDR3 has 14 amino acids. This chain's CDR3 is CASSKREGQETQYF. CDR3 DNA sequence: TGTGCCAGCAGTAAGCGGGAGGGCCAAGAGACCCAGTACTTC.

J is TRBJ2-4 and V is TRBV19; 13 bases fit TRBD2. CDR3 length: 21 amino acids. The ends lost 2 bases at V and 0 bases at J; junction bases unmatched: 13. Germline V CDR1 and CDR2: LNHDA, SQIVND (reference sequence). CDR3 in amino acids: CASSITTPGLAGVSAKNIQYF. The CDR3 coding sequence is TGTGCCAGTAGTATAACTACCCCCGGACTAGCGGGGGTCTCAGCCAAAAACATTCAGTACTTC.

The CDR3 sequence: CASSKPQYPYEQYF. CDR3 DNA sequence: TGTGCCAGCAGTAAACCACAATATCCCTACGAGCAGTACTTC. This chain joins TRBV2 and TRBJ2-7, with no clear D. CDR3 length: 14 residues. The V end was cut by 5 bases, the J end by 2 bases, with 13 bases between. Germline CDR1 reads SNHLY; CDR2 reads FYNNEI.

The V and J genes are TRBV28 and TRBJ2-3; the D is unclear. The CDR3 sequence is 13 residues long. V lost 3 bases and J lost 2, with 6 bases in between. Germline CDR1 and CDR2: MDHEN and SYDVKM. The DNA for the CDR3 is TGTGCCAGCAGTTTTATTAACACAGATACGCAGTATTTT. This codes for CASSFINTDTQYF.

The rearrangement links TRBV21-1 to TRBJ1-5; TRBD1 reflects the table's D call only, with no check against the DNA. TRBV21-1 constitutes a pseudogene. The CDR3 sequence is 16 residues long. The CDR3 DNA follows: TGTGCCAGCAGCAAAGCGACAGGGGGCTTTCGGCAGCCCCAGCATTTT. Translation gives CASSKATGGFRQPQHF.